A selection of T cell receptor beta chains follows, all from one sample in a study of B cell selection in AIRE deficiency. The method was immunoSEQ multiplex PCR; TCRdb's version includes in-frame clones alone and lacks a portion of them. The table has tens of thousands of clones, 90% to 97% seen once; the top ten hold 0.15% to 0.2%. Sequencing was carried out using CD4+CD127+ conventional T cells sorted from PBMCs. Receptors originate from a human donor in good health. Both conserved end residues are part of each CDR3. A D gene is named only where the DNA matches it firmly. Size is stated for part of the rows, as once, few or many counts, or as a class when the clone is expanded.

D gene | J gene | clone size | V gene | CDR3 DNA | CDR3 protein
TRBD1 | TRBJ1-4 | - | TRBV2 | TGTGCCAGCATAACAGGGGGCTATGAAAAACTGTTTTTT | CASITGGYEKLFF
TRBD2 | TRBJ2-3 | - | TRBV10-3 | TGTGCCATCAGTGGGGACCCGGGGGGGCCAGATACGCAGTATTTT | CAISGDPGGPDTQYF
TRBD2 | TRBJ2-6 | once | TRBV11-2 | TGTGCCAGCAGCCCTTTGTTAGCGGGGGCCCTCTCTGGGGCCAACGTCCTGACTTTC | CASSPLLAGALSGANVLTF
- | TRBJ2-3 | - | TRBV5-1 | TGCGCCAGCAGCCCCCAACAGGGAAGAACAGATACGCAGTATTTT | CASSPQQGRTDTQYF
- | TRBJ1-3 | - | TRBV5-1 | TGCGCCAGCAGCTTGGGCCTACAGGACCGAAACACCATATATTTT | CASSLGLQDRNTIYF
- | TRBJ1-2 | - | TRBV10-3 | TGTGCCATCAGTGAGTCGAGGACTCCGGGCGGCTACACCTTC | CAISESRTPGGYTF
TRBD2 | TRBJ2-7 | - | TRBV5-4 | TGTGCCAGCAGCCTGGGACTAGCGGACCCCTACGAGCAGTACTTC | CASSLGLADPYEQYF
TRBD1 | TRBJ1-5 | - | TRBV5-1 | TGTGCCAGCAGCTTGGGACAGGGATATCAGCCCCAGCATTTT | CASSLGQGYQPQHF
- | TRBJ1-1 | - | TRBV28 | TGTGCCAGTAGATTGCGTTCGGGGGACACTGAAGCTTTCTTT | CASRLRSGDTEAFF
- | TRBJ1-1 | - | TRBV6-6 | TGTGCCAGCAGTTACTCTGACGTAGGCACTGAAGCTTTCTTT | CASSYSDVGTEAFF
- | TRBJ2-5 | - | TRBV10-3 | TGTGCCATCAGTGAGAAGGTGGGGGAGACCCAGTACTTC | CAISEKVGETQYF
TRBD2 | TRBJ2-7 | few | TRBV4-3 | TGCGCCAGCAGCCGGCGATGGACTAGCGGGGCCTACGAGCAGTACTTC | CASSRRWTSGAYEQYF
- | TRBJ2-2 | - | TRBV11-3 | TGTGCCAGCAGCGTGAGGGGGAACACCGGGGAGCTGTTTTTT | CASSVRGNTGELFF
TRBD1 | TRBJ1-1 | once | TRBV5-1 | TGCGCCAGCAGCTTGGACAGGGGCGGTGGTGAAGCTTTCTTT | CASSLDRGGGEAFF
- | TRBJ2-3 | - | TRBV9 | TGTGCCAGCAGCGCCCACCTGGGGGGGCGAAGCACAGATACGCAGTATTTT | CASSAHLGGRSTDTQYF
- | TRBJ1-2 | once | TRBV9 | TGTGCCAGCAGCGTTAACAGCAAGGCTAACTATGGCTACACCTTC | CASSVNSKANYGYTF
TRBD1 | TRBJ1-5 | - | TRBV7-6 | TGTGCCAGCAGCCCGACAGGGGGGAGCAATCAGCCCCAGCATTTT | CASSPTGGSNQPQHF
- | TRBJ2-3 | once | TRBV6-5 | TGTGCCAGCAGTTATGGGGGGACTAGCACAGATACGCAGTATTTT | CASSYGGTSTDTQYF
- | TRBJ2-2 | - | TRBV6-6 | TGTGCCAGCAGTCCCCCCACTAGGGGGAACACCGGGGAGCTGTTTTTT | CASSPPTRGNTGELFF
- | TRBJ1-1 | - | TRBV5-1 | TGCGCCAGCAGCTACTTACAGGGTGCTGAAGCTTTCTTT | CASSYLQGAEAFF
TRBD1 | TRBJ2-7 | once | TRBV7-2 | TGTGCCAGCAGCATGGGACAGGGACCTTACGAGCAGTACTTC | CASSMGQGPYEQYF
- | TRBJ1-1 | once | TRBV7-2 | TGTGCCAGCTCTGGGAGGGGGGTCACTGAAGCTTTCTTT | CASSGRGVTEAFF
- | TRBJ1-6 | - | TRBV7-2 | TGTGCCAGCTCCCCCACCATATCGCTCAATAATTCACCCCTCCACTTT | CASSPTISLNNSPLHF
- | TRBJ2-3 | - | TRBV5-1 | TGCGCCAGCAGTTCTCCATCCACAGATACGCAGTATTTT | CASSSPSTDTQYF
- | TRBJ1-1 | - | TRBV19 | TGTGCCAGTAGTCCGGCCTGGCTGACTGAAGCTTTCTTT | CASSPAWLTEAFF
TRBD1 | TRBJ2-2 | - | TRBV9 | TGTGCCAGCCTACCGGGACAGGGGGTCACCGGGGAGCTGTTTTTT | CASLPGQGVTGELFF
TRBD1 | TRBJ2-7 | - | TRBV10-2 | TGCGCCAGCAGTGATAGGACAGGGAACGAGCAGTACTTC | CASSDRTGNEQYF
- | TRBJ1-4 | - | TRBV4-1 | TGCGCCAGCAGCCAAGACCGGGCTAATGAAAAACTGTTTTTT | CASSQDRANEKLFF
TRBD1 | TRBJ2-7 | - | TRBV5-1 | TGCGCCAGCAGCTTCGGGACAGGGGCTAACTACGAGCAGTACTTC | CASSFGTGANYEQYF
- | TRBJ2-7 | - | TRBV11-2 | TGTGCCAGCAGCTCCCCTGGGGTGGGCTCCTACGAGCAGTACTTC | CASSSPGVGSYEQYF
TRBD1 | TRBJ2-7 | - | TRBV7-2 | TGTGCCAGCAGCTTAGACAGGGGCGAGAGGTACGAGCAGTACTTC | CASSLDRGERYEQYF
- | TRBJ2-1 | - | TRBV14 | TGTGCCAGCAGCCAGTCTTTGAGCGGTGAGCAGTTCTTC | CASSQSLSGEQFF
TRBD2 | TRBJ2-1 | - | TRBV29-1 | TGCAGCGTTGACTTTAGCCTAGCGGGGAGTGAGCAGTTCTTC | CSVDFSLAGSEQFF
- | TRBJ1-3 | - | TRBV5-1 | TGCGCCAGCAGCCCGGGGGGCTCTGGAAACACCATATATTTT | CASSPGGSGNTIYF
- | TRBJ2-3 | once | TRBV7-2 | TGTGTCTGGGACACTTCAGATACGCAGTATTTT | CVWDTSDTQYF
- | TRBJ1-4 | - | TRBV7-8 | TGTGCCAGCAGCTCAAGGGGGGGATTAGAACTGTTTTTT | CASSSRGGLELFF
- | TRBJ1-1 | - | TRBV10-2 | TGCGCCAGCACCGCAGGGGAGGGGAAAAACACTGAAGCTTTCTTT | CASTAGEGKNTEAFF
- | TRBJ1-1 | - | TRBV18 | TGTGCCAGCTCACCCCAGGCCTTGAACACTGAAGCTTTCTTT | CASSPQALNTEAFF
TRBD1 | TRBJ2-1 | - | TRBV13 | TGTGCCAGCAGGGACCGGGACAGGGGAACCTACAATGAGCAGTTCTTC | CASRDRDRGTYNEQFF
- | TRBJ2-4 | - | TRBV20-1 | TGCAGTGCTGGCCGGGACATTCAGTACTTC | CSAGRDIQYF
TRBD1 | TRBJ1-2 | - | TRBV7-2 | TGTGCCAGCAGCTGGGGACAGGGGGCTAACTATGGCTACACCTTC | CASSWGQGANYGYTF
- | TRBJ1-6 | - | TRBV6-5 | TGTGCCAGCAGTCGCTCGGGGTGGGATTCACCCCTCCACTTT | CASSRSGWDSPLHF